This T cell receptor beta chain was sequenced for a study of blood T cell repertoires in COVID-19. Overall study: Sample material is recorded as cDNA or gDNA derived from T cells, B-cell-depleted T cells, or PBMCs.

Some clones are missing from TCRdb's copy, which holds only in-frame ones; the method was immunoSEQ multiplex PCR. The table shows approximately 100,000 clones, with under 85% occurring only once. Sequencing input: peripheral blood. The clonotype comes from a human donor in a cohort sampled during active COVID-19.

The CDR3 spells CASSIGQGVTNEKLFF. As DNA, the CDR3 is TGCGCCAGCAGCATCGGACAGGGTGTGACTAATGAAAAACTGTTTTTT. The rearrangement joins TRBV5-1 to TRBJ1-4, with TRBD1 matching 8 bases. CDR1 and CDR2 from the germline V gene are SGHRS and YFSETQ. Germline trimming cut 4 bases from V and 2 bases from J; bases unmatched to any gene: 7. The length of the CDR3 is 16 residues. The whole variable domain, filled in from reference TRBV5-1 and TRBJ1-4, reads KAGVTQTPRYLIKTRGQQVTLSCSPISGHRSVSWYQQTPGQGLQFLFEYFSETQRNKGNFPGRFSGRQFSNSRSEMNVSTLELGDSALYLCASSIGQGVTNEKLFFGSGTQLSVL.